This T cell receptor beta chain was identified in a study of technical replicates of blood from a handful of donors. Here immunoSEQ multiplex PCR was the method, and the copy in TCRdb shows in-frame clones only, minus some. The sample holds about 78,000 clones, about 92% seen once. V lost 3 bases, J lost 1 base, and 6 bases lay in between. The germline V gene encodes CDR1 SGHNT and CDR2 YENEEA. This CDR3 contains 14 residues. The chain recombines TRBV11-3 with TRBJ2-2; D remains unclear. Sequenced input: T cells isolated from PBMCs. This TCR derives from a human donor in good health. CDR3 sequence reads: CASSFSGNTGELFF. The CDR3 DNA reads TGTGCCAGCAGCTTCTCCGGGAACACCGGGGAGCTGTTTTTT.